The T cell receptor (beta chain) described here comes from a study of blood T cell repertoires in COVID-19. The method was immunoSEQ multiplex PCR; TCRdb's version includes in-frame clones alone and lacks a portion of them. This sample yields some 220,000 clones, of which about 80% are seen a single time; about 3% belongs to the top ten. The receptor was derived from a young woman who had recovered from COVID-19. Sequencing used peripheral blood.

This chain's CDR3 is CASSEGGRGGELFF. For the CDR3, the DNA is TGTGCCAGCAGTGAAGGCGGGAGGGGAGGGGAGCTGTTTTTT. The J gene is TRBJ2-2, the V gene TRBV6-1; 9 nucleotides align to TRBD2. Trimming cost V 1 base and J 8 bases; bases outside gene matches: 2. The CDR3 is 14 residues long. Germline values: CDR1 MNHNS, CDR2 SASEGT.